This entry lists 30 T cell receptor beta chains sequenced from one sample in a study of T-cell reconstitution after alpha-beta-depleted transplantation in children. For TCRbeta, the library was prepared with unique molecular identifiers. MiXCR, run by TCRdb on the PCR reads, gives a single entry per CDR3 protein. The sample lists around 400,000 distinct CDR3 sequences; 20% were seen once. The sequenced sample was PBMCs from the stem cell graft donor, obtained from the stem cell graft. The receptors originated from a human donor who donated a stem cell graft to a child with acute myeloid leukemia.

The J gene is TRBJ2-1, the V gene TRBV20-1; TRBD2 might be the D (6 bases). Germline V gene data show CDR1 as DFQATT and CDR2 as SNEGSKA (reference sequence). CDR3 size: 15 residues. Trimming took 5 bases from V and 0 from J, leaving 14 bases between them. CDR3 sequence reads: CSAETGRSSYNEQFF. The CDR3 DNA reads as TGCAGTGCTGAAACTGGGAGGAGCTCCTACAATGAGCAGTTCTTC.

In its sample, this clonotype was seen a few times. In DNA form, the CDR3 reads TGTGCCAGCAGTCTCCGACTAGCGGGAGAGGCTGAGCAGTTCTTC. It yields the protein CASSLRLAGEAEQFF. V usage is TRBV2 and J usage is TRBJ2-1; 12 nucleotides agree with TRBD2. The length of the CDR3 is 15 residues. Germline CDR1 is SNHLY and CDR2 is FYNNEI. J lost 9 bases, V lost 5 bases, and 8 bases had no gene match.

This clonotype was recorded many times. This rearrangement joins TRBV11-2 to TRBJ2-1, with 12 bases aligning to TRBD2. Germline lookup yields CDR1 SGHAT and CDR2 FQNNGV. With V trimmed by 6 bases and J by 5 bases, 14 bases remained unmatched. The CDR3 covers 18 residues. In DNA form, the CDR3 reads TGTGCCAGCAGTCAAACCGTGCGACTAGCGGGAGATGACAATGAGCAGTTCTTC. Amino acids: CASSQTVRLAGDDNEQFF. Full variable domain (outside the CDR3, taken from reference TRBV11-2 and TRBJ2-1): EAGVAQSPRYKIIEKRQSVAFWCNPISGHATLYWYQQILGQGPKLLIQFQNNGVVDDSQLPKDRFSAERLKGVDSTLKIQPAKLEDSAVYLCASSQTVRLAGDDNEQFFGPGTRLTVL.

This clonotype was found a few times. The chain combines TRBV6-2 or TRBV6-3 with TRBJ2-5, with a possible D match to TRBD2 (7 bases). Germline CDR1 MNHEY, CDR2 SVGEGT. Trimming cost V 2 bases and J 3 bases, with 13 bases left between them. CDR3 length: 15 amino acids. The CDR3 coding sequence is TGTGCCAGCAGTTACCAGCGGGACACCAAAGAGACCCAGTACTTC. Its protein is CASSYQRDTKETQYF.

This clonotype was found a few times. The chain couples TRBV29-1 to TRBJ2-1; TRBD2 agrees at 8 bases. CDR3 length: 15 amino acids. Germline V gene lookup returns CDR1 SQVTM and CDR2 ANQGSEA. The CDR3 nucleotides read TGCACCATTTCCATAGGGGACGGGAGGGCCGGGGAGCAGTTCTTC. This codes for CTISIGDGRAGEQFF.

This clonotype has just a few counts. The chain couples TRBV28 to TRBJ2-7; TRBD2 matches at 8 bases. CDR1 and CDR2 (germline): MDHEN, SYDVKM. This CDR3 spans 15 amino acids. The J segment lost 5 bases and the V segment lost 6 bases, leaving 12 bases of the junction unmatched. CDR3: CASSKAGLGADEQYF. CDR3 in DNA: TGTGCCAGCAGCAAGGCGGGACTAGGGGCCGACGAGCAGTACTTC.

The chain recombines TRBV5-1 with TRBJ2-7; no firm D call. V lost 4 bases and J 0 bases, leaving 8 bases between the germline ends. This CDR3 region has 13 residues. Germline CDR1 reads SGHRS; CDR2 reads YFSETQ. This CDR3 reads CASSGENSYEQYF. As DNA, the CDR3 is TGCGCCAGCAGCGGTGAAAACTCCTACGAGCAGTACTTC. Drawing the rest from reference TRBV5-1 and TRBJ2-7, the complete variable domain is KAGVTQTPRYLIKTRGQQVTLSCSPISGHRSVSWYQQTPGQGLQFLFEYFSETQRNKGNFPGRFSGRQFSNSRSEMNVSTLELGDSALYLCASSGENSYEQYFGPGTRLTVT.

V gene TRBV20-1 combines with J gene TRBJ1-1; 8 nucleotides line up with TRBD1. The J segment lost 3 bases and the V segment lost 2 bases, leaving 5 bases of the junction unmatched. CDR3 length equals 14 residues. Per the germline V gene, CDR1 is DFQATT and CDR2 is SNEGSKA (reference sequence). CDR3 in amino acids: CSARQGAEDTEAFF. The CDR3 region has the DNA TGCAGTGCTAGACAGGGGGCGGAAGACACTGAAGCTTTCTTT.

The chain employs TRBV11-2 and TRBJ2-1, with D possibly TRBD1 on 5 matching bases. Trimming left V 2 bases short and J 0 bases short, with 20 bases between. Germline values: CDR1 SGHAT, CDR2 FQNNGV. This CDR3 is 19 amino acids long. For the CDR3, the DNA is TGTGCCAGCAGCTTATCTGGTGACAGCCGGAGAGTCTCCTACAATGAGCAGTTCTTC. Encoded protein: CASSLSGDSRRVSYNEQFF.

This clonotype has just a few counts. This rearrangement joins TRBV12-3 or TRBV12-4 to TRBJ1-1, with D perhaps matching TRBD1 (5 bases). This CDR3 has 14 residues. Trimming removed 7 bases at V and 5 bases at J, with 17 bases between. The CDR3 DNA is TGTGCCAGCACCAACCAGGGACCGGGGACTGAAGCTTTCTTT. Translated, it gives CASTNQGPGTEAFF.

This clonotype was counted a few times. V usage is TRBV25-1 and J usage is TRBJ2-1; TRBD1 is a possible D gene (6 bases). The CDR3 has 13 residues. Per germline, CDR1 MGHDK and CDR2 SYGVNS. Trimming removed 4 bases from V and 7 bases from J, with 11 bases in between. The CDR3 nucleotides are TGTGCCAGCAGTGGGACAGAGGAGAATGAGCAGTTCTTC. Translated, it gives CASSGTEENEQFF.

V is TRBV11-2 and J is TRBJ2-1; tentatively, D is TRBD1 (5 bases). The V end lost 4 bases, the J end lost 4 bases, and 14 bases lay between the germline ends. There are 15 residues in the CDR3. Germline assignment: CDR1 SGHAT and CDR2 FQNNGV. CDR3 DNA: TGTGCCAGCAGCTCCAAAAACCAGGGTTACAATGAGCAGTTCTTC. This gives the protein CASSSKNQGYNEQFF. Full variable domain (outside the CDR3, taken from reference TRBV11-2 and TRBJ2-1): EAGVAQSPRYKIIEKRQSVAFWCNPISGHATLYWYQQILGQGPKLLIQFQNNGVVDDSQLPKDRFSAERLKGVDSTLKIQPAKLEDSAVYLCASSSKNQGYNEQFFGPGTRLTVL.

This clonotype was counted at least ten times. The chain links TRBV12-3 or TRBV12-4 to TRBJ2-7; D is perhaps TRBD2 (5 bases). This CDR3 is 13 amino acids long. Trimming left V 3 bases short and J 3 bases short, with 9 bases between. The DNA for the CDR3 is TGTGCCAGCAGTTTCGGGGTAGGCTACGAGCAGTACTTC. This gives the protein CASSFGVGYEQYF.

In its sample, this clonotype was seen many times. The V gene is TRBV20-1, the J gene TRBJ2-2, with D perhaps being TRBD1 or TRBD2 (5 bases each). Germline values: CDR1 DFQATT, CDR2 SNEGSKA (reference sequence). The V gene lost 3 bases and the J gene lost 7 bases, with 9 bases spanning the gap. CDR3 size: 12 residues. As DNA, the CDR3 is TGCAGTGCTAGCTTGGGGGTCGGGGAGCTGTTTTTT. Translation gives CSASLGVGELFF.

CDR3 in amino acids: CSARVAGGLEQYF. The CDR3 DNA reads as TGCAGTGCTAGGGTTGCGGGAGGACTCGAGCAGTACTTC. The rearrangement links TRBV20-1 to TRBJ2-7, with 8 nucleotides matching TRBD2. This CDR3 region has 13 residues. CDR1 is DFQATT and CDR2 is SNEGSKA in the germline V gene (reference sequence). V gave up 3 bases and J gave up 6 bases; unmatched junction bases: 7.

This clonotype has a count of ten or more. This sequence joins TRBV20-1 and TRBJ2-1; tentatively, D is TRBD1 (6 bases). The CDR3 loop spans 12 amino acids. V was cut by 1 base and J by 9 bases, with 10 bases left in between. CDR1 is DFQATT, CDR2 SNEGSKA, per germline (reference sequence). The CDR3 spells CSARVGASEQFF. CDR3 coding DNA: TGCAGTGCTAGAGTGGGGGCGAGTGAGCAGTTCTTC.

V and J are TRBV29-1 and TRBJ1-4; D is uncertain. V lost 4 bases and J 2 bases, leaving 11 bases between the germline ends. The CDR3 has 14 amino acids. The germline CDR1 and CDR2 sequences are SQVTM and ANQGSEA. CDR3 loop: CSVAYGITNEKLFF. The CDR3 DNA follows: TGCAGCGTTGCCTATGGGATCACTAATGAAAAACTGTTTTTT.

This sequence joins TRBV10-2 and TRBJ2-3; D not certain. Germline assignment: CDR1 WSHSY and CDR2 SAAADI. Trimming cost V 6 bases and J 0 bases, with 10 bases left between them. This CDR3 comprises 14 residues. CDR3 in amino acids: CASRDRVSTDTQYF. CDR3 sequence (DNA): TGCGCCAGCAGAGATAGGGTCAGCACAGATACGCAGTATTTT.

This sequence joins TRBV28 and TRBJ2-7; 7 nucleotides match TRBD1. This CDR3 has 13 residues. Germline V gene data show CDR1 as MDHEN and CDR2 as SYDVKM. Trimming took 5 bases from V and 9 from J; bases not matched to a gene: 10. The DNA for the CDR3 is TGTGCCAGCAGTCATCGGCCAGGGGGTTGGCAGTACTTC. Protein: CASSHRPGGWQYF.

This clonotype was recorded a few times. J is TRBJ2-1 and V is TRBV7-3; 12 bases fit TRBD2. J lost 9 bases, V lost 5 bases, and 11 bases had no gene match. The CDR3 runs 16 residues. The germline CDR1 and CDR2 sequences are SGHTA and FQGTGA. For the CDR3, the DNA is TGTGCCAGCAGCCCGGATTCTAGCGGGAGGGCCGGTGAGCAGTTCTTC. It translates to CASSPDSSGRAGEQFF.

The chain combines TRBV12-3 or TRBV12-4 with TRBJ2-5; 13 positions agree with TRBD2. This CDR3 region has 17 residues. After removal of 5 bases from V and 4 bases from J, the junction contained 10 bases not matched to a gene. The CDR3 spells CASSPSRRLAGGETQYF. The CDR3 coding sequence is TGTGCCAGCAGTCCGTCACGGAGACTAGCGGGAGGAGAGACCCAGTACTTC.

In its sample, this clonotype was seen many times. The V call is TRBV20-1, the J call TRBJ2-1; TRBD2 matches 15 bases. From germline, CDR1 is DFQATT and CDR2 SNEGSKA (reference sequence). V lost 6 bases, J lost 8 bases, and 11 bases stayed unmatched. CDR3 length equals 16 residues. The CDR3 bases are TGCAGTGCAACGGGACTAGCGGGAGGTCAAATCGATGAGCAGTTCTTC. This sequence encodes CSATGLAGGQIDEQFF.

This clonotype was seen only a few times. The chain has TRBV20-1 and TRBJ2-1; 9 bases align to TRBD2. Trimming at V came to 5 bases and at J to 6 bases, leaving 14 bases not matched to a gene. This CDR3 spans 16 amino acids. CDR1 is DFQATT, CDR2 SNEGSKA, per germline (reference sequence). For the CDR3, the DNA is TGCAGTGCTGGGAGGTTAGCGGGAGCCCACCCCAATGAGCAGTTCTTC. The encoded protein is CSAGRLAGAHPNEQFF.

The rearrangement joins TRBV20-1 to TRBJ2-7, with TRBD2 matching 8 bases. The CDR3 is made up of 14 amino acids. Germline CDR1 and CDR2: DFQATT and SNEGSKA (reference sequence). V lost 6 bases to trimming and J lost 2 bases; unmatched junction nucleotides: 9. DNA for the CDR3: TGCAGTGCCTTAGCGGGAACCTCCACCTACGAGCAGTACTTC. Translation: CSALAGTSTYEQYF.

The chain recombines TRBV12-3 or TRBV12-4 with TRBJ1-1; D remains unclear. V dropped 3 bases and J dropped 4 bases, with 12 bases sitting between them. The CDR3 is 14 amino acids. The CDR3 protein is CASSFRRVSTEAFF. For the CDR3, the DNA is TGTGCCAGCAGTTTCCGGCGGGTGAGCACTGAAGCTTTCTTT.

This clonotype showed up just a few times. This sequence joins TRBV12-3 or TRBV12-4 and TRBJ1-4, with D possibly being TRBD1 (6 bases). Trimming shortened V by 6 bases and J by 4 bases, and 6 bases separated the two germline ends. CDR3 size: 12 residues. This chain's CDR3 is CASRQGNEKLFF. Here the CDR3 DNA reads TGTGCCAGCAGACAGGGTAATGAAAAACTGTTTTTT.

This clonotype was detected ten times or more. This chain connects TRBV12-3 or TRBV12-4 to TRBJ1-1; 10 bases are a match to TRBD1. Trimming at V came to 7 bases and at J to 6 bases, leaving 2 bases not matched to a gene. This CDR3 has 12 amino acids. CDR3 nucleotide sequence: TGTGCCAGCACTGGGACAGGGGCTGAAGCTTTCTTT. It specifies CASTGTGAEAFF.

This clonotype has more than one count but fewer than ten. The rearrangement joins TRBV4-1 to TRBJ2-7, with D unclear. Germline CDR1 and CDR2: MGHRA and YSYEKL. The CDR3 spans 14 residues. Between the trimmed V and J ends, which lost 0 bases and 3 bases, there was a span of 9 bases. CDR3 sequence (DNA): TGCGCCAGCAGCCAAGATTTCCCTAACTACGAGCAGTACTTC. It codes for CASSQDFPNYEQYF.

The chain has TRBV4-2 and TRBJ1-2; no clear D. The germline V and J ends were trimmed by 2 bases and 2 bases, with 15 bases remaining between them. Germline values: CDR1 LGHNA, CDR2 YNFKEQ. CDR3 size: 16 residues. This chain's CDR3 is CASSQPRARGNYGYTF. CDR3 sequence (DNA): TGTGCCAGCAGCCAACCTCGGGCGCGGGGAAACTATGGCTACACCTTC.

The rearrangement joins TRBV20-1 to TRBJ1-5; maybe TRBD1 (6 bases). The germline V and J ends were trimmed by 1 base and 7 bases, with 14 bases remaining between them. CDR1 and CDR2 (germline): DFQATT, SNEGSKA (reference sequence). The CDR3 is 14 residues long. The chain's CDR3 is CSARVGGSRQPQHF. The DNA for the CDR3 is TGCAGTGCTAGAGTAGGGGGTAGTAGACAGCCCCAGCATTTT.